Presented here are 9 T cell receptor beta chains from one specimen sequenced in a study of radiotherapy plus CTLA-4 blockade in lung cancer. Method: immunoSEQ multiplex PCR; TCRdb's copy keeps in-frame clones and lacks some. Among some 60,000 clones listed, over 75% were seen once. Source: peripheral blood, taken from a patient treated with radiotherapy plus ipilimumab. The receptors were sampled from a human donor with non-small cell lung cancer who had a complete response to radiotherapy plus ipilimumab.

The V call is TRBV4-3, the J call TRBJ2-1; possibly TRBD1 for D (6 bases). CDR1 LGHNA and CDR2 YSLEER come from the germline V gene. This CDR3 has 15 residues. Trimming cost V 2 bases and J 6 bases, with 14 bases left between them. The CDR3 loop is CASSQTQGPPNEQFF. CDR3 DNA: TGCGCCAGCAGCCAAACCCAGGGGCCCCCCAATGAGCAGTTCTTC.

The chain has TRBV2 and TRBJ1-4; D not resolved. Germline CDR1 reads SNHLY; CDR2 reads FYNNEI. The CDR3 covers 12 residues. Trimming took 6 bases from V and 8 from J, leaving 10 bases between them. CDR3 sequence: CASRGGVEKLFF. For the CDR3, the DNA is TGTGCCAGCAGGGGTGGAGTCGAAAAACTGTTTTTT. Complete variable domain (other parts from reference TRBV2 and TRBJ1-4): EPEVTQTPSHQVTQMGQEVILRCVPISNHLYFYWYRQILGQKVEFLVSFYNNEISEKSEIFDDQFSVERPDGSNFTLKIRSTKLEDSAMYFCASRGGVEKLFFGSGTQLSVL.

This chain connects TRBV30 to TRBJ2-5; perhaps TRBD1 as D (6 bases). The CDR3 runs 14 residues. Germline V lookup: CDR1 GTSNPN, CDR2 SVGIG (reference sequence). V was shortened by 0 bases and J by 2 bases, with 10 bases between the two germline ends. This chain's CDR3 is CAWSVGGIQETQYF. CDR3 in DNA: TGTGCCTGGAGTGTAGGGGGAATACAAGAGACCCAGTACTTC.

This clone was picked up a small number of times. The genes are TRBV27 and TRBJ2-3, with 9 bases fitting TRBD2. Looked up from germline, CDR1 is MNHEY and CDR2 is SMNVEV (reference sequence). V shed 6 bases and J 4 bases; nucleotides not matched to a gene: 14. This CDR3 has 17 amino acids. The CDR3 region is CASSRKGGGAGADTQYF. The CDR3 DNA follows: TGTGCCAGCAGCCGAAAGGGCGGGGGGGCCGGGGCAGATACGCAGTATTTT.

This clone was observed a few times. In DNA, the CDR3 is TGTGCCAGCAGCCCATGGGACAGGGCTAACTATGGCTACACCTTC. Its translation: CASSPWDRANYGYTF. V gene TRBV7-9 combines with J gene TRBJ1-2, with 9 bases that match TRBD1. The CDR3 contains 15 residues. CDR1 is SEHNR, CDR2 FQNEAQ, per germline (reference sequence). V was clipped by 5 bases and J by 0 bases; unmatched bases: 4.

This clone appeared once. This chain uses TRBV10-3 with TRBJ1-5; D remains unclear. V gave up 5 bases and J gave up 2 bases, with 10 bases separating them. CDR1 and CDR2 (germline): ENHRY, SYGVKD. The CDR3 runs 14 residues. Here the CDR3 DNA reads TGTGCCATCAGTCGGGAGGTTGGCAATCAGCCCCAGCATTTT. Translation: CAISREVGNQPQHF.

The chain carries TRBV28 and TRBJ1-2; D perhaps matches TRBD1 (5 bases). This CDR3 has 14 residues. The V end lost 2 bases, the J end lost 6 bases, and 13 bases lay between the germline ends. Germline lookup yields CDR1 MDHEN and CDR2 SYDVKM. As DNA, the CDR3 is TGTGCCAGCAGTTTAGGGCTCAGGGATCATGGCTACACCTTC. It is translated as CASSLGLRDHGYTF.

The chain is built from TRBV7-9 and TRBJ2-7; 7 bases are shared with TRBD1. The CDR3 sequence is 15 residues long. The J segment lost 2 bases and the V segment lost 5 bases, leaving 9 bases of the junction unmatched. In germline, CDR1 is SEHNR, CDR2 FQNEAQ (reference sequence). The CDR3 DNA reads as TGTGCCAGCAGCACACCGGGACAGTTAACCTACGAGCAGTACTTC. Its protein is CASSTPGQLTYEQYF.

This clone was counted a single time. For the CDR3, the DNA is TGCGCCAGCAGCCCAACGTTCCGGGACACCCTGTGGGAGACCCAGTACTTC. Translating gives CASSPTFRDTLWETQYF. The chain employs TRBV4-3 and TRBJ2-5, with D possibly matching TRBD1 (6 bases). V was shortened by 4 bases and J by 5 bases, with 23 bases between the two germline ends. There are 17 residues in the CDR3. Germline values: CDR1 LGHNA, CDR2 YSLEER.